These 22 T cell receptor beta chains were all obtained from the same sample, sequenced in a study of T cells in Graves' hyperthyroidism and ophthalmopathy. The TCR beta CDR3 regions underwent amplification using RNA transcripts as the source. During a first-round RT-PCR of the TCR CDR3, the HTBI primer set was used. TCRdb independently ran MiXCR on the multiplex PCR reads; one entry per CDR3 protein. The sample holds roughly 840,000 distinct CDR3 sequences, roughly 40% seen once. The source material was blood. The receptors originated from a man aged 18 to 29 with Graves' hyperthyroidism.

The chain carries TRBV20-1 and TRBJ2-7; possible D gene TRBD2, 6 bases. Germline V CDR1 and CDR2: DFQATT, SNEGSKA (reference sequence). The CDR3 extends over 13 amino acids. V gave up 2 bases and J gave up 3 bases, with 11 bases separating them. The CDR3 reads CSARWGLLYEQYF. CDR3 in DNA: TGCAGTGCTAGATGGGGACTCCTCTACGAGCAGTACTTC.

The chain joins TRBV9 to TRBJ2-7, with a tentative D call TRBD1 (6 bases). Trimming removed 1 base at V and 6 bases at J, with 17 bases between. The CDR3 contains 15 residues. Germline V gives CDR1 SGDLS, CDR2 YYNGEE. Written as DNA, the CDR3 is TGTGCCAGCAGCGTAACCCCGGGACAAGCCCCCGAGCAGTACTTC. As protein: CASSVTPGQAPEQYF. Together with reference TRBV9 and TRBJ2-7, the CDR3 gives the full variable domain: DSGVTQTPKHLITATGQRVTLRCSPRSGDLSVYWYQQSLDQGLQFLIQYYNGEERAKGNILERFSAQQFPDLHSELNLSSLELGDSALYFCASSVTPGQAPEQYFGPGTRLTVT.

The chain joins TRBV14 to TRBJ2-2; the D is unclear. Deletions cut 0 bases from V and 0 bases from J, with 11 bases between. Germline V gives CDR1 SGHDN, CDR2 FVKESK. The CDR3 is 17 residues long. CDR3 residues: CASSQDRRLANTGELFF. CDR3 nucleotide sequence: TGTGCCAGCAGCCAAGATCGGCGGCTAGCGAACACCGGGGAGCTGTTTTTT.

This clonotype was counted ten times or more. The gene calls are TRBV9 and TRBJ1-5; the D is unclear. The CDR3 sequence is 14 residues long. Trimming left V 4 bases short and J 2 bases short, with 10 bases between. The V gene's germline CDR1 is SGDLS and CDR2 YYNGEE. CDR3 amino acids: CASSIRRRNQPQHF. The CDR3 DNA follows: TGTGCCAGCAGCATCCGGCGGCGCAATCAGCCCCAGCATTTT.

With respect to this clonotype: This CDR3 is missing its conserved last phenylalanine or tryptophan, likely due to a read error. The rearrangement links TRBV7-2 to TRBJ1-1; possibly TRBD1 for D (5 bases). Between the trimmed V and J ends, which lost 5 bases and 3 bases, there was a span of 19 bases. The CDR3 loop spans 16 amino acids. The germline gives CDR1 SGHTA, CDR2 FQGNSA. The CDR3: CASSLGHLGRDTEAFL. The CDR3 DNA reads TGTGCCAGCAGCCTAGGACACCTCGGGCGGGACACTGAAGCTTTCCTT.

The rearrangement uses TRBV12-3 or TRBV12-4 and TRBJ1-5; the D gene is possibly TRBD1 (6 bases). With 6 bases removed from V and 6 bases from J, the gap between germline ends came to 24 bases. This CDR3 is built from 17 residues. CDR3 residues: CASSRPSSGGESQPQHF. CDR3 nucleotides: TGTGCCAGCAGCCGACCATCCTCCGGGGGCGAAAGTCAGCCCCAGCATTTT.

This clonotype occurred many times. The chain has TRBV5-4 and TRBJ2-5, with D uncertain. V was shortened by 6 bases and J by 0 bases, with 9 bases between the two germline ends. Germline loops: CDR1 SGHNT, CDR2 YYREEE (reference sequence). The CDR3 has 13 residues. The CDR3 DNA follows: TGTGCCAGCACCAAGACGGACCAAGAGACCCAGTACTTC. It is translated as CASTKTDQETQYF.

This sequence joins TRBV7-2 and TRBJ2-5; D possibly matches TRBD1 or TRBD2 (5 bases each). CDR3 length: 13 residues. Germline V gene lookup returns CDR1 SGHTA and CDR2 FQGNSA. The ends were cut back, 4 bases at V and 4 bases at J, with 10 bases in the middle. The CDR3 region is CASSSGPRETQYF. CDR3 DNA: TGTGCCAGCAGCTCGGGACCGAGAGAGACCCAGTACTTC.

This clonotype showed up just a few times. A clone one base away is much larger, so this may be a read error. The CDR3 DNA follows: TGTGCCAGCAGCTTATTCGGGGAGCTGTTTTTT. The encoded protein is CASSLFGELFF. The rearrangement joins TRBV7-2 to TRBJ2-2; D is undetermined. Looked up from germline, CDR1 is SGHTA and CDR2 is FQGNSA. The CDR3 has 11 amino acids. V lost 2 bases, J lost 7 bases, and 2 bases lay in between. The complete variable domain, with remaining parts taken from reference TRBV7-2 and TRBJ2-2, reads GAGVSQSPSNKVTEKGKDVELRCDPISGHTALYWYRQSLGQGLEFLIYFQGNSAPDKSGLPSDRFSAERTGGSVSTLTIQRTQQEDSAVYLCASSLFGELFFGEGSRLTVL.

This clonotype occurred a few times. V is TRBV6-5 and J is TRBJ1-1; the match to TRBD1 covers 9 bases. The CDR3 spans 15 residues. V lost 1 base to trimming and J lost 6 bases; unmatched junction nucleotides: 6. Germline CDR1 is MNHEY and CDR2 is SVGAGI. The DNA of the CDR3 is TGTGCCAGCAGTTACTACCGGGACAGGGCGGCTGAAGCTTTCTTT. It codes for CASSYYRDRAAEAFF.

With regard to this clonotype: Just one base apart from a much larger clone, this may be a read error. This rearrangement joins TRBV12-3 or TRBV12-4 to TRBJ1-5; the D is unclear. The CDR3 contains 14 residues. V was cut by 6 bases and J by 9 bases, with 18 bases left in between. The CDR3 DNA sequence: TGTGCCAGCAGGCGGTGGGAGGGAGATCGGCCCCAGCATTTT. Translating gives CASRRWEGDRPQHF.

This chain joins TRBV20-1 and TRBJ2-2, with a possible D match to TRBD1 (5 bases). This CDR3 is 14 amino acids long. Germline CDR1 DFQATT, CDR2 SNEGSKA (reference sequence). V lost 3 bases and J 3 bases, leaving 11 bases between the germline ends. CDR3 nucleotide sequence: TGCAGTGCTAGTCAGGGTAGGGACACCGGGGAGCTGTTTTTT. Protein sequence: CSASQGRDTGELFF.

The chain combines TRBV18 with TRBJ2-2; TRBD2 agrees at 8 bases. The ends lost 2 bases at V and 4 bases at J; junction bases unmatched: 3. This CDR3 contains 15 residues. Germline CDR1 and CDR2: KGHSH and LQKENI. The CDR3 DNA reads TGTGCCAGCTCACCATCGGCGGGAGGCACCGGGGAGCTGTTTTTT. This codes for CASSPSAGGTGELFF.

The CDR3 coding sequence is TGTGCCAGCAGCCCTCCCCTGACTTTC. As protein: CASSPPLTF. The chain has TRBV7-8 and TRBJ2-6; D is unresolved. The V gene lost 5 bases and the J gene lost 15 bases, with 5 bases spanning the gap. Germline V lookup: CDR1 SGHVS, CDR2 FQNEAQ. The CDR3 runs to 9 residues.

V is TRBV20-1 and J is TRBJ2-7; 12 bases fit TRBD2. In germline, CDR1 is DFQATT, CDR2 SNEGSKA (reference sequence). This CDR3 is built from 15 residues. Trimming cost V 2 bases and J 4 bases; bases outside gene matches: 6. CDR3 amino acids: CSARPRLAGVYEQYF. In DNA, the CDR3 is TGCAGTGCTAGACCCCGACTAGCGGGAGTATACGAGCAGTACTTC.

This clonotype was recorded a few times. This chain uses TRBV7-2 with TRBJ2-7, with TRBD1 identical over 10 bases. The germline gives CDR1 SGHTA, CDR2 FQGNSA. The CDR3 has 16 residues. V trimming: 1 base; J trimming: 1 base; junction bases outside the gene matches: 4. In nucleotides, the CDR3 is TGTGCCAGCAGCTTAGGAGGGACAGGGGTTTCCTACGAGCAGTACTTC. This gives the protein CASSLGGTGVSYEQYF. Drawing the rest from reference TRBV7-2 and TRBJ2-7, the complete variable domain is GAGVSQSPSNKVTEKGKDVELRCDPISGHTALYWYRQSLGQGLEFLIYFQGNSAPDKSGLPSDRFSAERTGGSVSTLTIQRTQQEDSAVYLCASSLGGTGVSYEQYFGPGTRLTVT.

CDR3 nucleotide sequence: TGCAGCGTGCGACAGGGGGCGGAGACCCAGTACTTC. Translated, it gives CSVRQGAETQYF. The chain employs TRBV29-1 and TRBJ2-5, with 10 bases identical to TRBD1. The CDR3 has 12 amino acids. CDR1 SQVTM and CDR2 ANQGSEA come from the germline V gene. J lost 5 bases, V lost 6 bases, and 3 bases had no gene match.

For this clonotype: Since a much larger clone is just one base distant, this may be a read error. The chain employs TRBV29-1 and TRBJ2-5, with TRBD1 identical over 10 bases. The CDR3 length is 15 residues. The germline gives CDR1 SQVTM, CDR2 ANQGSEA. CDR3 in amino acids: CSVRVTGGFQETQHF. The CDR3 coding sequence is TGCAGCGTAAGGGTGACAGGGGGCTTCCAAGAGACCCAGCACTTC.

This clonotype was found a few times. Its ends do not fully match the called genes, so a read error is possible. In DNA form, the CDR3 reads TGTGCCAGCAGTTACGTATTTAGTTCGGACACTGAAGCTTTCTTT. Translation: CASSYVFSSDTEAFF. The rearrangement links TRBV10-3 to TRBJ1-1; unclear D gene. Germline V gene sequence: CDR1 ENHRY, CDR2 SYGVKD. The CDR3 is 15 residues long.

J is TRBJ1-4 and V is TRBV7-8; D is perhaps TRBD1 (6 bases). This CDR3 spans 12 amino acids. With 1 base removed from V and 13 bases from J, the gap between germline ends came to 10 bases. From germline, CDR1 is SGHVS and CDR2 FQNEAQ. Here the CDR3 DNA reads TGTGCCAGCAGCTTAGAGGGGGGCACACTGTTTTTT. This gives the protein CASSLEGGTLFF.

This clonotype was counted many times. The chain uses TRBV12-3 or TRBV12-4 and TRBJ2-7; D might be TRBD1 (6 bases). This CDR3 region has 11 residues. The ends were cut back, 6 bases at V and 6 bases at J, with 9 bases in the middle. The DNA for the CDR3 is TGTGCCAGCAGGAAGGGGGTCGAGCAGTACTTC. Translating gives CASRKGVEQYF.

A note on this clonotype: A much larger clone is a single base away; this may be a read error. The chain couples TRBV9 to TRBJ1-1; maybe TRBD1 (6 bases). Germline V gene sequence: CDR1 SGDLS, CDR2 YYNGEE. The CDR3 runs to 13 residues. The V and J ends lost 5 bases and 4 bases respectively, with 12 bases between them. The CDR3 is CASSGQISTEAFF. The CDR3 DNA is TGTGCCAGCAGTGGACAGATCAGCACTGAAGCTTTCTTT.